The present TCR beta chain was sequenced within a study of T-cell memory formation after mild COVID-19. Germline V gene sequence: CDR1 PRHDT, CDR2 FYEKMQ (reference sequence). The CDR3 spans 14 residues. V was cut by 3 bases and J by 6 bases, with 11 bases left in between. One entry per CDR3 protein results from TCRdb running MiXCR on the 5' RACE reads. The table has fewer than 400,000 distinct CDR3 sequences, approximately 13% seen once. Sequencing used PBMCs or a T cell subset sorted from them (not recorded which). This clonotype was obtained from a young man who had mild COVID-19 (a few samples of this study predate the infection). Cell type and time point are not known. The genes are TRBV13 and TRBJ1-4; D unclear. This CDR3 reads CASSFTGGYEKLFF. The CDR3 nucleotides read TGTGCCAGCAGCTTCACGGGAGGGTATGAAAAACTGTTTTTT.